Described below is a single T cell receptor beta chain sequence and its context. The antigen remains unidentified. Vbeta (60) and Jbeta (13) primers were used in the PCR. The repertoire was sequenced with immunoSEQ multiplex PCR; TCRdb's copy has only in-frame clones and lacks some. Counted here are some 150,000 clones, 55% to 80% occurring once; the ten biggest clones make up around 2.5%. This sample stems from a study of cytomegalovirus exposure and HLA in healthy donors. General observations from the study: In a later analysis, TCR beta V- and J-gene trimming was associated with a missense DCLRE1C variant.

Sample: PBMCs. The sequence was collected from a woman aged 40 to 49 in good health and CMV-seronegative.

This CDR3 reads CASSLREEYEKLFF. The CDR3 bases are TGTGCCAGCAGTTTACGGGAAGAGTATGAAAAACTGTTTTTT. This sequence joins TRBV27 and TRBJ1-4; no firm D call. This CDR3 is built from 14 residues. The germline gives CDR1 MNHEY, CDR2 SMNVEV (reference sequence). V dropped 2 bases and J dropped 6 bases, with 10 bases sitting between them.